The rows below give T cell receptor beta chains drawn from one sample of a study of vaccination effects on CD4 cells after COVID-19. Using immunoSEQ multiplex PCR, the repertoire was profiled, and TCRdb retains in-frame clones only, with some absent. The sample consists of tens of thousands of clones, 73% of them appearing once. The antigens of these receptors remain unknown. The material sequenced was CD4+ T cells from PBMCs cultured with a peptide pool, taken before COVID-19 vaccination. Receptor source: a human donor who had a prior SARS-CoV-2 infection. CDR3s include the opening cysteine and the closing phenylalanine or tryptophan. A D gene is named only where the DNA matches it firmly. Some rows have no size entry. The others give once, few or many, or a class for an expanded clone.

length,J,D,V,size,DNA,CDR3
14,TRBJ1-2,-,TRBV15,-,TGTGCCACCAGCAGAGATATAACAGGGTTAGGCTACACCTTC,CATSRDITGLGYTF
10,TRBJ2-7,TRBD2,TRBV27,-,TGTGCCCGGGGGGGGGACGAGCAGTACTTC,CARGGDEQYF
15,TRBJ2-3,TRBD1,TRBV7-9,-,TGTGCCAGCACACCCGGACAGGGCGATTTTGATACGCAGTATTTT,CASTPGQGDFDTQYF
13,TRBJ2-7,-,TRBV19,-,TGTGCCAGTAAGGGGGACGGGACCTACGAGCAGTACTTC,CASKGDGTYEQYF
15,TRBJ1-5,-,TRBV6-1,once,TGTGCCAGCAGTGAGCAGGGCTTTAGCAATCAGCCCCAGCATTTT,CASSEQGFSNQPQHF
16,TRBJ1-6,-,TRBV30,-,TGTGCCTGGAGCGACTGGTCGGGGTTGGGTAATTCACCCCTCCACTTT,CAWSDWSGLGNSPLHF
15,TRBJ2-1,-,TRBV7-3,-,TGTGCCAGCAGCCCAACCTGGGCCTCATACAATGAGCAGTTCTTC,CASSPTWASYNEQFF
18,TRBJ2-7,TRBD2,TRBV5-1,-,TGCGCCAGCAGCCCCATCCCGGGACTAGCGGGAGGTAGTCTCGAGCAGTACTTC,CASSPIPGLAGGSLEQYF
15,TRBJ2-5,TRBD2,TRBV30,-,TGTGCCTGGAGTGTAGCGGGGGGGCCCCAAGAGACCCAGTACTTC,CAWSVAGGPQETQYF
14,TRBJ1-4,-,TRBV3-1/TRBV3-2,-,TGTGCCAGCAGCCCCGCCGCAACTAATGAAAAACTGTTTTTT,CASSPAATNEKLFF
13,TRBJ1-5,-,TRBV30,-,TGTGCCTGGAGTAGGGGGACTTCTCAGCCCCAGCATTTT,CAWSRGTSQPQHF
16,TRBJ1-5,-,TRBV7-2,few,TGTGCCAGCAGCTTAGTAGGCGCTTTTAGCAATCAGCCCCAGCATTTT,CASSLVGAFSNQPQHF
15,TRBJ2-2,-,TRBV4-2,-,TGTGCCAGCAGCCAAGATCTAGAGTACACCGGGGAGCTGTTTTTT,CASSQDLEYTGELFF
17,TRBJ2-3,-,TRBV7-6,-,TGTGCCAGCAGCACGGGGACATTTCGAGGCCTCACAGATACGCAGTATTTT,CASSTGTFRGLTDTQYF
11,TRBJ2-7,-,TRBV2,few,TGTGCCGGACAACCGGGGGACGAGCAGTACTTC,CAGQPGDEQYF
14,TRBJ2-7,-,TRBV10-3,-,TGTGCCATCAGTGAGAGAAAGATCTCCTACGAGCAGTACTTC,CAISERKISYEQYF
15,TRBJ2-5,-,TRBV3-1/TRBV3-2,-,TGTGCCAGCAGCCCGACTATGGGCACACAAGAGACCCAGTACTTC,CASSPTMGTQETQYF
13,TRBJ2-1,-,TRBV11-2,-,TGTGCCAGCAGCTTAATAAAGAGAGATGAGCAGTTCTTC,CASSLIKRDEQFF
14,TRBJ2-7,-,TRBV7-2,-,TGTGCCAGCAGCTTAGTTGGTAGCGTAGGCGAGCAGTACTTC,CASSLVGSVGEQYF
15,TRBJ2-1,-,TRBV6-5,-,TGTGCCAGCAGTCCTCAGGGGTGGTCCTACAATGAGCAGTTCTTC,CASSPQGWSYNEQFF
18,TRBJ2-5,TRBD2,TRBV4-2,-,TGTGCCAGCAGCCAAGATCGGAGGGGTAGCGGGGGGTCCCAGACCCAGTACTTC,CASSQDRRGSGGSQTQYF
15,TRBJ2-3,-,TRBV7-9,-,TGTGCCAGCAGCCTTAGCCGAGGGTCAGGCGATACGCAGTATTTT,CASSLSRGSGDTQYF
14,TRBJ1-3,TRBD1,TRBV6-6,-,TGTGCCAGCAGGAAACAGGGGGAAGGAAACACCATATATTTT,CASRKQGEGNTIYF
8,TRBJ2-4,-,TRBV24-1,-,TGTGCCACCAGTGCTCCAAACTTC,CATSAPNF
14,TRBJ1-1,-,TRBV18,-,TGTGCCAGCTCACCAAACACAGGGAACACTGAAGCTTTCTTT,CASSPNTGNTEAFF
13,TRBJ2-1,-,TRBV11-3,-,TGTGCCAGCAGCTTAGAGGAATACAATGAGCAGTTCTTC,CASSLEEYNEQFF
17,TRBJ1-3,-,TRBV18,-,TGTGCCAGCTCCCGCGAGATCACCGGATCTCCTGGAAACACCATATATTTT,CASSREITGSPGNTIYF
13,TRBJ1-5,-,TRBV12-3/TRBV12-4,-,TGTGCCAGCAATCGACAGAGCAATCAGCCCCAGCATTTT,CASNRQSNQPQHF
15,TRBJ2-2,TRBD1,TRBV18,-,TGTGCCAGCTCACCAGGAGTTCAGGGGGCCGGGGAGCTGTTTTTT,CASSPGVQGAGELFF
17,TRBJ2-3,TRBD2,TRBV10-1,-,TGCGCCATCCCGGGACTAGCGGGAGGGCGTGTCACAGATACGCAGTATTTT,CAIPGLAGGRVTDTQYF
15,TRBJ1-1,TRBD1,TRBV24-1,-,TGTGCCACCAGTGAAAGGGACAGGGGGAACACTGAAGCTTTCTTT,CATSERDRGNTEAFF
13,TRBJ2-2,-,TRBV12-3/TRBV12-4,-,TGTGCCAGCAGTTTTTGGGAAGCCGGGGAGCTGTTTTTT,CASSFWEAGELFF
12,TRBJ2-3,-,TRBV6-2/TRBV6-3,-,TGTGCCAGCAGTCCCCGGGAGCATACGCAGTATTTT,CASSPREHTQYF
11,TRBJ2-5,-,TRBV3-1/TRBV3-2,-,TGTGCCAGCAGCCTTTTAGAGACCCAGTACTTC,CASSLLETQYF
14,TRBJ2-1,-,TRBV2,-,TGTGCCAGCAAAGAAGCTAGCAGGTACAATGAGCAGTTCTTC,CASKEASRYNEQFF
16,TRBJ2-2,TRBD2,TRBV7-2,-,TGTGCCAGCAGCTTAGGTCAGCGGGGGTTGTACGGGGAGCTGTTTTTT,CASSLGQRGLYGELFF
13,TRBJ1-6,-,TRBV20-1,-,TGCAGTGCTAGTCGACTTGTGAATTCACCCCTCCACTTT,CSASRLVNSPLHF